These T cell receptor beta chains were read from a single sample in a study of blood T cell repertoires in COVID-19. Method: immunoSEQ multiplex PCR; TCRdb's copy keeps in-frame clones and lacks some. The sample records 290,000 or so clones, around 90% being singletons. Source material: peripheral blood. The source is a man aged 18-30 years with active or convalescent COVID-19. Each CDR3 is given with its conserved first and last residue. Fields, in order: D gene, V gene, CDR3 length, clone size, J gene, CDR3 protein, CDR3 DNA. The D gene is left open where the match is weak. Where a row states a size, it is once, few, many or the class of an expanded clone; other rows omit it.

>-|TRBV7-6|16|once|TRBJ2-3
CASSPPLSESTDTQYF
TGTGCCAGCAGCCCCCCGTTGAGTGAGAGCACAGATACGCAGTATTTT
>-|TRBV3-1/TRBV3-2|14|-|TRBJ1-6
CASSQDTHSSPLHF
TGTGCCAGCAGCCAAGATACACATTCTTCACCCCTCCACTTT
>-|TRBV4-3|16|-|TRBJ1-6
CASSQTHPGWNSPLHF
TGCGCCAGCAGCCAAACCCACCCAGGGTGGAATTCACCCCTCCACTTT
>-|TRBV4-1|12|-|TRBJ1-4
CASSHTTEKLFF
TGCGCCAGCAGCCACACCACGGAGAAACTGTTTTTT
>-|TRBV11-2|16|-|TRBJ2-5
CASSLGDSSHGETQYF
TGTGCCAGCAGCTTAGGAGACTCGAGCCACGGGGAGACCCAGTACTTC
>-|TRBV15|13|-|TRBJ2-1
CATSRDRFNEQFF
TGTGCCACCAGCAGAGATCGGTTCAATGAGCAGTTCTTC
>-|TRBV6-4|15|-|TRBJ2-1
CASSVTTGSYNEQFF
TGTGCCAGCAGTGTCACCACGGGCTCCTACAATGAGCAGTTCTTC
>TRBD1|TRBV11-2|15|-|TRBJ1-2
CASSTPRGPNYGYTF
TGTGCCAGCAGCACACCCAGGGGGCCTAACTATGGCTACACCTTC
>-|TRBV19|15|-|TRBJ2-2
CASSIHGATTGELFF
TGTGCCAGTAGTATACATGGGGCAACCACCGGGGAGCTGTTTTTT
>-|TRBV7-7|14|-|TRBJ2-5
CASSLSRGGETQYF
TGTGCCAGCAGCTTAAGCAGGGGCGGGGAGACCCAGTACTTC
>-|TRBV4-1|13|-|TRBJ2-7
CASSQLVRYEQYF
TGCGCCAGCAGCCAACTAGTACGGTACGAGCAGTACTTC
>TRBD1|TRBV2|14|-|TRBJ2-1
CASRRGQGDNEQFF
TGTGCCAGCAGGAGGGGACAGGGCGACAATGAGCAGTTCTTC
>-|TRBV6-1|13|-|TRBJ2-7
CASSDRGPYEQYF
TGTGCCAGCAGTGACAGGGGACCCTACGAGCAGTACTTC
>-|TRBV14|13|-|TRBJ1-2
CASSPWGGYGYTF
TGTGCCAGCAGCCCTTGGGGGGGTTATGGCTACACCTTC
>-|TRBV3-1/TRBV3-2|14|once|TRBJ1-2
CASSQDPRLSGYTF
TGTGCCAGCAGCCAAGATCCGAGGCTGAGTGGCTACACCTTC
>TRBD1|TRBV19|14|few|TRBJ1-1
CASRLDRFYTEAFF
TGTGCCAGTAGGCTGGACAGGTTTTACACTGAAGCTTTCTTT
>-|TRBV9|15|-|TRBJ2-1
CASSVDARSYNEQFF
TGTGCCAGCAGCGTTGATGCTAGGTCCTACAATGAGCAGTTCTTC
>-|TRBV3-1/TRBV3-2|16|-|TRBJ2-7
CASSQDFRKEIYEQYF
TGTGCCAGCAGCCAAGATTTTCGCAAGGAGATCTACGAGCAGTACTTC
>-|TRBV6-1|15|-|TRBJ1-1
CASSEQGRLNTEAFF
TGTGCCAGCAGTGAACAGGGTCGCTTGAACACTGAAGCTTTCTTT
>-|TRBV12-3/TRBV12-4|11|-|TRBJ2-2
CASSSAGELFF
TGTGCCAGCAGTTCGGCCGGGGAGCTGTTTTTT
>-|TRBV4-1|13|-|TRBJ2-7
CASSQAPIYEQYF
TGCGCCAGCAGCCAAGCCCCAATCTACGAGCAGTACTTC
>TRBD1|TRBV6-4|13|-|TRBJ1-1
CASRKTGGTEAFF
TGTGCCAGCAGAAAGACAGGGGGCACTGAAGCTTTCTTT
>-|TRBV6-6|14|-|TRBJ1-1
CASRPDSLLTEAFF
TGTGCCAGCAGACCCGACAGTCTCTTAACTGAAGCTTTCTTT
>TRBD1|TRBV2|14|-|TRBJ2-2
CASSQTGPTGELFF
TGTGCCAGCAGCCAGACAGGGCCCACCGGGGAGCTGTTTTTT
>TRBD2|TRBV3-1/TRBV3-2|15|-|TRBJ2-3
CASSALAGLTDTQYF
TGTGCCAGCAGCGCACTAGCGGGGCTCACAGATACGCAGTATTTT
>TRBD2|TRBV29-1|14|-|TRBJ2-5
CSVSGPSGVLTQYF
TGCAGCGTTTCAGGCCCTAGCGGGGTTCTGACCCAGTACTTC
>-|TRBV5-4|15|-|TRBJ1-1
CASSFGLALNTEAFF
TGTGCCAGCAGCTTCGGGTTAGCCCTGAACACTGAGGCTTTCTTT
>-|TRBV6-4|17|-|TRBJ2-3
CASRTTKRRVYTDTQYF
TGTGCCAGCAGGACTACTAAAAGGCGGGTTTACACAGATACGCAGTATTTT
>TRBD1|TRBV2|14|-|TRBJ1-2
CASSVTGGVYGYTF
TGTGCCAGCAGTGTAACAGGGGGCGTCTATGGCTACACCTTC
>TRBD2|TRBV6-5|14|-|TRBJ2-7
CASRASGIPYEQYF
TGTGCCAGCAGGGCTAGCGGGATACCCTACGAGCAGTACTTC
>-|TRBV27|16|-|TRBJ1-5
CASSPSFGASNQPQHF
TGTGCCAGCAGTCCTTCTTTTGGGGCCAGCAATCAGCCCCAGCATTTT
>-|TRBV23-1|17|-|TRBJ1-5
CASSQSRTPYGNQPQHF
TGCGCCAGCAGTCAATCGAGGACACCGTACGGCAATCAGCCCCAGCATTTT
>-|TRBV7-9|14|-|TRBJ2-1
CASSFLGGPNEQFF
TGTGCCAGCAGCTTTTTGGGGGGGCCCAATGAGCAGTTCTTC
>-|TRBV3-1/TRBV3-2|15|-|TRBJ1-6
CASSHSDRNNSPLHF
TGTGCCAGCAGCCACTCTGACAGGAATAATTCACCCCTCCACTTT
>-|TRBV29-1|16|-|TRBJ2-2
CSVEDRVTSRAGELFF
TGCAGCGTTGAAGATCGGGTTACTAGCAGGGCCGGGGAGCTGTTTTTT
>-|TRBV9|16|-|TRBJ1-6
CASSVGWASSSSPLHF
TGTGCCAGCAGCGTAGGGTGGGCCTCCTCCTCTTCACCCCTCCACTTT
>TRBD1|TRBV4-2|18|-|TRBJ1-2
CASSRPRGRVLSNYGYTF
TGTGCCAGCAGCCGACCAAGGGGGCGCGTTCTTAGTAACTATGGCTACACCTTC
>TRBD1|TRBV5-6|14|-|TRBJ1-2
CASSLERGRFGYTF
TGTGCCAGCAGCTTAGAGAGGGGGCGCTTTGGCTACACCTTC
>-|TRBV6-5|14|-|TRBJ2-7
CASRFGTSSYEQYF
TGTGCCAGCAGGTTCGGGACTTCCTCCTACGAGCAGTACTTC
>-|TRBV12-3/TRBV12-4|13|-|TRBJ2-2
CASSPATAGELFF
TGTGCCAGCAGCCCAGCGACGGCCGGGGAGCTGTTTTTT
>-|TRBV6-5|15|-|TRBJ2-7
CASSYSRARGHEQYF
TGTGCCAGCAGTTACTCGAGGGCCCGAGGGCACGAGCAGTACTTC
>-|TRBV5-1|16|-|TRBJ2-3
CASSLGAQLITDTQYF
TGCGCCAGCAGCTTGGGGGCCCAACTGATCACAGATACGCAGTATTTT
>TRBD2|TRBV27|15|-|TRBJ2-3
CATGTSGRVADTQYF
TGTGCCACCGGAACTAGCGGGAGAGTCGCAGATACGCAGTATTTT
>TRBD1|TRBV2|15|few|TRBJ2-2
CASMTTGGYTGELFF
TGTGCCAGCATGACCACAGGGGGCTACACCGGGGAGCTGTTTTTT
>TRBD2|TRBV6-4|16|many|TRBJ2-3
CASSDSTSGDADTQYF
TGTGCCAGCAGTGACTCAACTAGCGGGGATGCAGATACGCAGTATTTT
>TRBD1|TRBV28|15|-|TRBJ1-5
CASRNRGSGNQPQHF
TGTGCCAGCAGAAACAGGGGTTCCGGCAATCAGCCCCAGCATTTT
>-|TRBV5-1|15|-|TRBJ1-2
CASSDAASVNYGYTF
TGCGCCAGCAGCGATGCGGCGTCGGTAAACTATGGCTACACCTTC
>-|TRBV5-4|12|-|TRBJ1-5
CASSFGSQPQHF
TGTGCCAGCAGCTTTGGTAGTCAGCCCCAGCATTTT
>TRBD1|TRBV19|13|-|TRBJ2-7
CATRGQGVREQYF
TGTGCCACACGCGGGCAGGGGGTCCGCGAGCAGTACTTC
>-|TRBV6-4|13|-|TRBJ1-2
CASSAGTNYGYTF
TGTGCCAGCAGTGCAGGGACTAACTATGGCTACACCTTC
>-|TRBV5-1|13|-|TRBJ2-2
CASGGQNTGELFF
TGCGCCAGCGGGGGCCAGAACACCGGGGAGCTGTTTTTT
>TRBD2|TRBV5-1|16|-|TRBJ2-1
CASSLGLAGIGDEQFF
TGCGCCAGCAGCTTGGGACTAGCGGGTATCGGAGATGAGCAGTTCTTC
>-|TRBV9|16|-|TRBJ1-3
CASSGLQETSGNTIYF
TGTGCCAGCAGCGGATTACAGGAGACTTCTGGAAACACCATATATTTT
>-|TRBV4-1|13|-|TRBJ2-3
CASSQDLSSSQYF
TGCGCCAGCAGCCAAGATTTGTCGAGTTCGCAGTATTTT
>-|TRBV6-2/TRBV6-3|13|-|TRBJ1-1
CASSYPGFTEAFF
TGTGCCAGCAGTTACCCGGGTTTCACTGAAGCTTTCTTT
>TRBD1|TRBV5-5|15|-|TRBJ2-7
CASSLGQGKTYEQYF
TGTGCCAGCAGCTTGGGACAGGGGAAAACCTACGAGCAGTACTTC
>-|TRBV29-1|14|-|TRBJ2-7
CSVERRGATYEQYF
TGCAGCGTTGAACGGCGGGGCGCTACCTACGAGCAGTACTTC